This TCR beta chain stems from a study of cytomegalovirus exposure and HLA in healthy donors. Study-level results: The study listed about 150 cytomegalovirus-associated TCR beta chains. Confirmation was obtained in vitro that a few CMV-associated chains are specific for CMV antigens. Cytomegalovirus status was reportedly diagnosed by the classifier with high specificity and sensitivity.

This clone occurred a few times. The antigen is undetermined. Here immunoSEQ multiplex PCR was the method, and the copy in TCRdb shows in-frame clones only, minus some. The sample includes some 100,000 clones, about 91% seen only once; the top ten take 1.5% to 2%. The sequence was collected from a young man in good health and CMV-seronegative. The sequenced material came from PBMCs.

CDR3 nucleotide sequence: TGTGCCAGCAAGAGGACAGGGGTCCAGCCCCAGCATTTT. Its protein product is CASKRTGVQPQHF. The chain is built from TRBV2 and TRBJ1-5, with 9 bases aligning to TRBD1. The germline V gene encodes CDR1 SNHLY and CDR2 FYNNEI. The CDR3 totals 13 residues. V was pared by 7 bases and J by 7 bases, with 5 bases of the junction left unmatched.